This TCR beta chain was sequenced during a study of blood T cell repertoires in COVID-19. Sequenced by immunoSEQ multiplex PCR; TCRdb stores in-frame clones only, minus some. Seen here are some 200,000 clones, about 82% observed once, and the top ten hold approximately 0.99%. V was cut by 6 bases and J by 2 bases, with 14 bases left in between. CDR3 size: 15 residues. Germline-derived CDR1 and CDR2 are MNHNS and SASEGT. The V gene is TRBV6-1, the J gene TRBJ1-5; D may be TRBD1 (5 bases). Sequenced input: peripheral blood. The source of this sequence is a man between 60 and 75 years old with COVID-19, enrolled during active disease. In nucleotides, the CDR3 is TGTGCCAGCAGGTTTGGCAGGGCTGGCAATCAGCCCCAGCATTTT. This codes for CASRFGRAGNQPQHF.